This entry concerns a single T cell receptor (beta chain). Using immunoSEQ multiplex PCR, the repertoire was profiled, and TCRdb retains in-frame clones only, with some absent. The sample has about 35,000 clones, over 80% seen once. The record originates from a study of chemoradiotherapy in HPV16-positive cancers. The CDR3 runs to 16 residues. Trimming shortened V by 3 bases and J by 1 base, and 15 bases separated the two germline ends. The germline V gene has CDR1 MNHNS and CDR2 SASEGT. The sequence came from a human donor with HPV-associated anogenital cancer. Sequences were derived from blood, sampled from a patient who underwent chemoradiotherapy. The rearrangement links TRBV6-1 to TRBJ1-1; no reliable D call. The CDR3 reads CASSESLGQPNTEAFF. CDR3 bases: TGTGCCAGCAGTGAGTCGCTCGGCCAGCCGAACACTGAAGCTTTCTTT.